This T cell receptor (beta chain) was recovered during a study of OX40 agonist ivuxolimab in advanced cancers. Overall study context: Eligibility rules accepted prior anti-PD-1, anti-PD-L1 or anti-CTLA-4 therapy, and 30% to 40% had some. Study observations and caveats: Researchers did not determine the expanded peripheral T cells' antigen specificity. It was also the case that some nonresponders had low normalized T-cell clonal expansion.

Sequencing was performed with immunoSEQ multiplex PCR; in TCRdb, only in-frame clones are kept and a portion is missing. The profile shows 65,000 to 95,000 clones, roughly 90% of them singletons. CDR3 length equals 14 residues. With 2 bases clipped from V and 6 bases from J, the junction kept 3 bases outside the gene matches. Germline values: CDR1 ENHRY, CDR2 SYGVKD. About this clone itself: Its antigen is still unknown.

The TCR was taken from an adult with an advanced solid tumor such as melanoma, head and neck, liver or kidney cancer. The sequencing used CD4+ or CD8+ T cells sorted from blood, collected in a trial of the OX40 agonist ivuxolimab. The rearrangement joins TRBV10-3 to TRBJ2-1, with 8 bases fitting TRBD1. CDR3 loop: CAISEGTGFNEQFF. Written as DNA, the CDR3 is TGTGCCATCAGTGAGGGGACAGGTTTCAATGAGCAGTTCTTC.